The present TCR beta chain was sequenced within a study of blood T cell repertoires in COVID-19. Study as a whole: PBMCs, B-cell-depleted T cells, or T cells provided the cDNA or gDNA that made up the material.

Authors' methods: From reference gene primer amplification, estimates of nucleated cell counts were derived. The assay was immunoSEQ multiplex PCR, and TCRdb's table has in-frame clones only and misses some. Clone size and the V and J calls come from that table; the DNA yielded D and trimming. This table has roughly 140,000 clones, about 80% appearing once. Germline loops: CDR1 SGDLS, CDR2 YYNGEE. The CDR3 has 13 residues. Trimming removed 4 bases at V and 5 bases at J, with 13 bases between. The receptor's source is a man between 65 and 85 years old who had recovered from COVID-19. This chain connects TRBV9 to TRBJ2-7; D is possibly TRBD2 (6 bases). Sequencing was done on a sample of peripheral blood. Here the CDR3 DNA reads TGTGCCAGCAGCTCGCCGGGACTCCACGAGCAGTACTTC. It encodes CASSSPGLHEQYF.